Below, 24 T cell receptor beta chains from the same sample are listed, as sequenced in a study of T cell changes during pregnancy in multiple sclerosis. Generated by immunoSEQ multiplex PCR, the TCRdb table keeps only in-frame clones and is missing some. Altogether around 79,000 clones are present, approximately 90% being singletons, with the ten largest covering about 0.52%. The sample in question was CD4+ T cells from peripheral blood mononuclear cells, obtained in the second trimester of pregnancy. These receptors were taken from a female donor with multiple sclerosis, enrolled in a pregnancy study.

The chain uses TRBV19 and TRBJ2-2; the match to TRBD1 covers 10 bases. The CDR3 runs 14 residues. Germline trimming cut 3 bases from V and 6 bases from J; bases unmatched to any gene: 1. CDR1 and CDR2 from the germline V gene are LNHDA and SQIVND (reference sequence). As DNA, the CDR3 is TGTGCCAGTAGTATTGACAGGGGGCCCGGGGAGCTGTTTTTT. Its translation: CASSIDRGPGELFF.

This clone appeared once. The J gene is TRBJ1-2, the V gene TRBV5-4; TRBD1 is a possible D gene (5 bases). Trimming stripped 3 bases from V and 6 bases from J, with 18 bases between. The V gene's germline CDR1 is SGHNT and CDR2 YYREEE (reference sequence). CDR3 size: 15 residues. The CDR3 spells CASSSLLGPHHGYTF. The CDR3, as DNA: TGTGCCAGCAGCTCCCTGTTGGGGCCGCACCATGGCTACACCTTC.

V is TRBV11-3 and J is TRBJ1-2, with 9 positions matching TRBD1. The germline gives CDR1 SGHNT, CDR2 YENEEA. V shed 4 bases, J shed 1 base, and the junction held 10 bases outside the gene matches. CDR3 size: 17 residues. DNA for the CDR3: TGTGCCAGCAGCTCGAGACAGGGGGGTATATATAACTATGGCTACACCTTC. This gives the protein CASSSRQGGIYNYGYTF.

This clone has a handful of counts. As DNA, the CDR3 is TGTGCCAGCAGCTTTTTGGGGACAGGGTACGATTCACCCCTCCACTTT. This codes for CASSFLGTGYDSPLHF. V is TRBV5-6 and J is TRBJ1-6; 9 bases map to TRBD1. The germline gives CDR1 SGHDT, CDR2 YYEEEE. This CDR3 is 16 amino acids long. Germline trimming cut 2 bases from V and 8 bases from J; bases unmatched to any gene: 8.

The chain carries TRBV9 and TRBJ2-2, with 13 positions matching TRBD2. Looked up from germline, CDR1 is SGDLS and CDR2 is YYNGEE. The J segment lost 6 bases and the V segment lost 4 bases, leaving 12 bases of the junction unmatched. The CDR3 is 18 residues long. The CDR3, as DNA: TGTGCCAGCAGCCCGGGACTAGCGGGGATCGGGGGTGCCGGGGAGCTGTTTTTT. Protein product: CASSPGLAGIGGAGELFF.

This chain uses TRBV6-5 with TRBJ1-2, with 8 positions matching TRBD1. This CDR3 spans 14 amino acids. Germline CDR1 is MNHEY and CDR2 is SVGAGI. Unmatched junction bases numbered 2, after V lost 0 bases and J lost 5 bases. The CDR3, as DNA: TGTGCCAGCAGTTACTCCGGACAGGGTTATGGCTACACCTTC. Amino acid sequence: CASSYSGQGYGYTF.

The chain uses TRBV5-1 and TRBJ2-7, with 11 bases aligning to TRBD1. V was clipped by 2 bases and J by 3 bases; unmatched bases: 4. The V gene's germline CDR1 is SGHRS and CDR2 YFSETQ. The CDR3 runs 15 residues. CDR3 residues: CASSLGQGALYEQYF. The CDR3 DNA reads as TGCGCCAGCAGCTTAGGACAGGGGGCTCTCTACGAGCAGTACTTC.

The CDR3 DNA reads as TGTGCCAGCAGTTTCCGGGCAGGGTGGCAGGGGGGCTCCTACGAGCAGTACTTC. Protein product: CASSFRAGWQGGSYEQYF. The V and J genes are TRBV28 and TRBJ2-7, with a possible D match to TRBD1 (7 bases). Germline-derived CDR1 and CDR2 are MDHEN and SYDVKM. The V end was cut by 3 bases, the J end by 0 bases, with 21 bases between. The CDR3 loop spans 18 amino acids.

Note on this clone: The conserved closing phenylalanine or tryptophan is absent in this CDR3, likely reflecting a read error. It is unclear where the CDR3 begins or ends on the DNA, so no DNA is shown, and the CDR3 is as TCRdb lists it. J is TRBJ1-2 and V is TRBV7-8. CDR1 and CDR2 from the germline V gene are SGHVS and FQNEAQ. Termini included, the CDR3 measures 14 amino acids. The CDR3 here is CASSSLPEGLWLHL.

For the CDR3, the DNA is TGTGCCAGCAGCCAAGAGACTAGCGGGGGAGTTTATGGGAATGAGCAGTTCTTC. This translates into CASSQETSGGVYGNEQFF. The J gene is TRBJ2-1, the V gene TRBV4-2; 12 bases line up with TRBD2. The length of the CDR3 is 18 residues. Germline CDR1 LGHNA, CDR2 YNFKEQ. Losses at the gene ends were 0 bases for V and 7 bases for J; bases not matched to a gene: 10.

The CDR3 bases are TGTGCCAGCAGTGAAGTGGGGGGGGAGACCCAGTACTTC. Translated, it gives CASSEVGGETQYF. The chain recombines TRBV6-1 with TRBJ2-5, with 7 bases fitting TRBD2. The V segment lost 1 base and the J segment 5 bases; nucleotides outside the gene matches: 1. CDR3 length equals 13 residues. CDR1 is MNHNS and CDR2 is SASEGT in the germline V gene.

The V gene is TRBV30, the J gene TRBJ2-7; 8 nucleotides line up with TRBD1. The CDR3 has 14 amino acids. J lost 2 bases, V lost 0 bases, and 3 bases had no gene match. The germline V gene has CDR1 GTSNPN and CDR2 SVGIG (reference sequence). The CDR3 sequence: CAWSVDRVAYEQYF. CDR3 nucleotide sequence: TGTGCCTGGAGTGTGGACAGGGTGGCCTACGAGCAGTACTTC.

The rearrangement joins TRBV28 to TRBJ1-5; 10 bases agree with TRBD1. V lost 3 bases and J lost 5; bases outside the gene matches: 10. The CDR3 consists of 17 residues. CDR1 is MDHEN and CDR2 is SYDVKM in the germline V gene. DNA for the CDR3: TGTGCCAGCAGTTTCGGCTGGACAGGGGGAAGGGATCAGCCCCAGCATTTT. This sequence encodes CASSFGWTGGRDQPQHF.

The chain uses TRBV7-2 and TRBJ2-1; TRBD2 is a possible D gene (6 bases). The CDR3 has 16 residues. Germline V gene data show CDR1 as SGHTA and CDR2 as FQGNSA. Trimming took off 2 bases at V and 7 bases at J, with 18 bases between the two ends. The CDR3 region is CASSLSAYPAGNEQFF. The CDR3 coding sequence is TGTGCCAGCAGCTTATCTGCCTACCCGGCGGGGAATGAGCAGTTCTTC.

By proportion, this clone is medium-sized (0.01 to 0.1%). The gene calls are TRBV2 and TRBJ1-6; TRBD1 matches 9 bases. The germline V gene encodes CDR1 SNHLY and CDR2 FYNNEI. This CDR3 is built from 15 residues. The V gene end was trimmed by 0 bases and the J gene end by 7 bases; junction bases not matched to a gene: 1. In DNA form, the CDR3 reads TGTGCCAGCAGTGAAGCCGGGACAGGGAATTCACCCCTCCACTTT. Translating gives CASSEAGTGNSPLHF.

The V and J genes are TRBV30 and TRBJ2-3; the match to TRBD1 covers 7 bases. The CDR3 has 14 amino acids. With 3 bases clipped from V and 2 bases from J, the junction kept 5 bases outside the gene matches. Germline values: CDR1 GTSNPN, CDR2 SVGIG (reference sequence). CDR3 nucleotides: TGTGCCTGGAGAGCAGACAGGGACACAGATACGCAGTATTTT. It codes for CAWRADRDTDTQYF.

The chain has TRBV12-5 and TRBJ1-2; D possibly corresponds to TRBD1 (5 bases). The V gene's germline CDR1 is LGHNT and CDR2 FRNRAP. Trimming took 1 base from V and 5 from J, leaving 11 bases between them. The CDR3 has 14 residues. Written as DNA, the CDR3 is TGTGCTAGTGGTTTGGCCGACAGAATATATGGCTACACCTTC. This sequence encodes CASGLADRIYGYTF.

The rearrangement joins TRBV9 to TRBJ1-1; 7 nucleotides agree with TRBD1. The CDR3 spans 15 residues. In germline, CDR1 is SGDLS, CDR2 YYNGEE. V lost 0 bases and J lost 2; bases outside the gene matches: 4. This chain's CDR3 is CASSVGDSLNTEAFF. Written as DNA, the CDR3 is TGTGCCAGCAGCGTAGGGGACAGTCTAAACACTGAAGCTTTCTTT.

The J gene is TRBJ2-3, the V gene TRBV5-6, with D perhaps matching TRBD1 (5 bases). The CDR3 covers 14 residues. Trimming cost V 1 base and J 3 bases, with 9 bases left between them. In germline, CDR1 is SGHDT, CDR2 YYEEEE. The chain's CDR3 is CASSLRRGTDTQYF. The CDR3, as DNA: TGTGCCAGCAGCTTGAGAAGGGGTACAGATACGCAGTATTTT.

This clone showed up just once. The rearrangement joins TRBV4-1 to TRBJ1-5; TRBD1 aligns across 8 bases. Trimming removed 5 bases from V and 1 base from J; junction bases left unmatched: 10. The CDR3 is 17 residues long. Germline V lookup: CDR1 MGHRA, CDR2 YSYEKL. The CDR3 loop reads CASSKDRVSLSNQPQHF. The CDR3 bases are TGCGCCAGCAGCAAGGACAGGGTAAGTCTCAGCAATCAGCCCCAGCATTTT.

The CDR3 region has the DNA TGTGCCAGTAGTATCACACAGGGGGCGGTATACGAGCAGTACTTC. It is translated as CASSITQGAVYEQYF. The V gene is TRBV19, the J gene TRBJ2-7; 9 bases fit TRBD1. The CDR3 is 15 amino acids. Germline lookup yields CDR1 LNHDA and CDR2 SQIVND (reference sequence). With V trimmed by 3 bases and J by 4 bases, 7 bases remained unmatched.

This clone has more than one count but fewer than ten. This chain connects TRBV19 to TRBJ1-2, with 10 bases matching TRBD1. The CDR3 covers 21 residues. The J segment lost 5 bases and the V segment lost 7 bases, leaving 28 bases of the junction unmatched. Germline values: CDR1 LNHDA, CDR2 SQIVND (reference sequence). The CDR3 is CASTSRLPSGTGEFTRYGYTF. For the CDR3, the DNA is TGTGCCAGTACCTCCCGCTTACCTTCCGGGACAGGGGAATTTACGCGATATGGCTACACCTTC.

The CDR3 nucleotides read TGTGCCAGCAGTTTTAGGGGACAGTACCAGCCCCAGCATTTT. Residues: CASSFRGQYQPQHF. The chain uses TRBV27 and TRBJ1-5; 7 bases match TRBD1. Trimming cost V 3 bases and J 7 bases; bases outside gene matches: 6. Germline V gene data show CDR1 as MNHEY and CDR2 as SMNVEV (reference sequence). The CDR3 loop spans 14 amino acids.

The chain joins TRBV28 to TRBJ1-5; D is ambiguous. V lost 6 bases and J lost 4, with 4 bases in between. CDR3 length equals 11 residues. Germline V lookup: CDR1 MDHEN, CDR2 SYDVKM. In DNA, the CDR3 is TGTGCCAGCAGCGTGAATCAGCCCCAGCATTTT. Translation: CASSVNQPQHF.